What follows are 18 T cell receptor gamma chains derived from one specimen sequenced in a study of γδ T cells in repeated Plasmodium falciparum infection. TCRdb ran CATT on the multiplex PCR reads. The data show 28,000 or so gamma-chain clones, with 1.4% to 1.5% seen just once and approximately 19% held by the top ten. Bulk repertoires came from Vgamma9/Vdelta2+ or Vdelta2-negative gammadelta T cells flow-sorted from PBMC. Sequenced: gamma-delta T cells from blood. Receptor source: a pool of human donors (malaria-infected and uninfected, not separated).

This clone was recorded at least ten times. TCRdb's protein, taken from a much larger clone, differs from this DNA's translation at residue 3, likely owing to a read error; the protein displayed comes from the DNA. The gene calls are TRGV3 and TRGJ1 or TRGJ2. CDR1 and CDR2 from the germline V gene are VTNTFY and YDVSTARD (reference sequence). There are 14 residues in the CDR3. The CDR3 DNA sequence: TGTGCCCCCTGGGACAGTCCGGGGGGTTATAAGAAACTCTTT. This translates into CAPWDSPGGYKKLF.

This clone was seen many times. Other DNA sequences in this sample translate to the same CDR3. The chain is built from TRGV2 and TRGJ1 or TRGJ2. Per germline, CDR1 EGSNGY and CDR2 YDSYNSKV. V was pared by 0 bases and J by 7 bases, with 6 bases of the junction left unmatched. The CDR3 is made up of 13 amino acids. DNA for the CDR3: TGTGCCACCTGGGACGGGCGTCGGTATAAGAAACTCTTT. It is translated as CATWDGRRYKKLF.

This clone was picked up a small number of times. TCRdb lists the protein of a much larger clone for this DNA, which differs at residue 16, so this is likely a read error; the protein given here is translated from the DNA itself. The J gene was not called, though the V gene is TRGV4. There are 18 residues in the CDR3. Germline V gene lookup returns CDR1 EGSTGY and CDR2 YDSYTSSV. This CDR3 is CATWDGLALYSSDWIRTF. For the CDR3, the DNA is TGTGCCACCTGGGATGGGCTCGCCCTATATAGTAGTGATTGGATCAGGACGTTT.

On this clone: The amino acid sequence in TCRdb belongs to a much larger clone and departs from this DNA's translation at residue 11, likely a sequencing read error; the sequence shown is translated from the DNA. The chain combines TRGV2 with TRGJ1 or TRGJ2. From germline, CDR1 is EGSNGY and CDR2 YDSYNSKV. CDR3 size: 13 residues. DNA of the CDR3: TGTGCCACCTGGGACGGCAAAGATTATAAGACACTCTTT. Translation gives CATWDGKDYKTLF.

This clone was observed at least ten times. TCRdb pairs this DNA with a much larger clone's protein that differs at residue 12, likely a read error; the protein shown was translated from the DNA. The rearrangement joins TRGV3 to TRGJ1 or TRGJ2. This CDR3 contains 14 residues. CDR1 is VTNTFY and CDR2 is YDVSTARD in the germline V gene (reference sequence). The DNA for the CDR3 is TGTGCCACCTGGGACAGTCCGGGGGGTTATAAGGAACTCTTT. Amino acid sequence: CATWDSPGGYKELF.

This clone came up many times. A far larger clone is a single base away, which makes a read error likely. This specimen includes other DNA sequences encoding the same CDR3. The genes are TRGV9 and TRGJ1 or TRGJ2. The J gene, not given by TCRdb, was assigned here from a germline match of the nucleotide sequence. Germline values: CDR1 GITISATS, CDR2 ISYDGTV (reference sequence). The CDR3 runs 13 residues. The CDR3 spells CALWEIFYYKKLF. DNA of the CDR3: TGTGCCCTGTGGGAGATTTTTTATTATAAGAAACTCTTT.

This clone has at least ten counts. This DNA's translation differs at residue 13 from TCRdb's protein, which comes from a much larger clone; a read error is likely, and the protein shown is translated from the DNA. V and J are TRGV9 and TRGJP. The CDR3 is made up of 16 amino acids. Germline CDR1 is GITISATS and CDR2 is ISYDGTV (reference sequence). CDR3 in amino acids: CALWDQQELGKKVKVF. The CDR3 region has the DNA TGTGCCTTGTGGGATCAACAAGAGTTGGGCAAAAAAGTCAAGGTATTT.

This clone was seen only a few times. A far more abundant clone sits one base away, making this likely a read error. Other DNA sequences within the sample encode an identical CDR3. The rearrangement joins TRGV9 to TRGJP. Because TCRdb records no J gene, it was assigned here through a match of the DNA to germline. This CDR3 contains 17 residues. Per germline, CDR1 GITISATS and CDR2 ISYDGTV (reference sequence). The CDR3 region has the DNA TGTGCCTTGTGGGAGGTGTATGATAAGTTGGGCAAAAAGATCAAGGTATTT. Translated, it gives CALWEVYDKLGKKIKVF.

This clone was observed a few times. TCRdb records a much larger clone's protein for this DNA, with a difference at residue 11 that likely arises from a read error; the protein given is the translation of the DNA. This chain connects TRGV9 to TRGJ1 or TRGJ2. The CDR3 has 14 residues. Germline CDR1 is GITISATS and CDR2 is ISYDGTV (reference sequence). The CDR3 nucleotides read TGTGCCTTGTGGGAGGTGGGACATTATTATACGAAACTCTTT. Protein: CALWEVGHYYTKLF.

In the case of this clone: The amino acid sequence in TCRdb belongs to a much larger clone and departs from this DNA's translation at residue 2, likely a sequencing read error; the sequence shown is translated from the DNA. The chain recombines TRGV3 with TRGJ1 or TRGJ2. The J gene is not listed in TCRdb, so it was assigned here from a DNA match to germline. Germline CDR1 is VTNTFY and CDR2 is YDVSTARD (reference sequence). The CDR3 is 13 amino acids. The DNA for the CDR3 is TGTACCACCTGGGACTCGTGGTATTATAAGAAACTCTTT. It codes for CTTWDSWYYKKLF.

This clone was found a few times. The junction and the germline gene differ at one end; a read error may be behind it. This chain joins TRGV2 and TRGJP1. TCRdb leaves out the J gene; it was filled in here by matching the DNA to germline. This CDR3 has 10 amino acids. Germline V gene lookup returns CDR1 EGSNGY and CDR2 YDSYNSKV. The CDR3 loop reads CSATGWFKIF. The CDR3 DNA follows: TGCTCGGCCACTGGTTGGTTCAAGATATTT.

This clone was recorded a few times. A far larger clone lies a single base away; this is likely a read error. CDR3 residues: CATWDGPKLQYKKLF. The CDR3 DNA sequence: TGTGCCACCTGGGACGGGCCGAAGCTACAATATAAGAAACTCTTC. The J gene has no call, while the V gene is TRGV2. Looked up from germline, CDR1 is EGSNGY and CDR2 is YDSYNSKV. This CDR3 spans 15 amino acids.

This clone is deemed medium-sized. This chain joins TRGV9 and TRGJ1 or TRGJ2. This CDR3 contains 13 residues. Germline V gene sequence: CDR1 GITISATS, CDR2 ISYDGTV (reference sequence). Germline trimming cut 4 bases from V and 6 bases from J; bases unmatched to any gene: 9. CDR3 bases: TGTGCCTTGTGGGACCTTGGGGGTTATAAGAAACTCTTT. Translating it yields CALWDLGGYKKLF.

As concerns this clone: Translating this DNA gives a protein that differs at residue 6 from the TCRdb one, which belongs to a much larger clone; a read error is likely, and the protein shown is this translation. V is TRGV9 and J is TRGJP. Matching the DNA to germline supplied the J gene, which TCRdb does not give. Germline V gene data show CDR1 as GITISATS and CDR2 as ISYDGTV (reference sequence). The trim removed 4 bases at V and 6 bases at J, leaving 9 bases unmatched. The CDR3 covers 17 residues. CDR3 DNA: TGTGCCTTGTGGGACCTCGCAGCAGAGTTGGGCAAAAAAATCAAGGTATTT. Its translation: CALWDLAAELGKKIKVF.

The table lists this clone with a few counts. TCRdb attributes to this sequence the protein of a much larger clone, which differs from the DNA translation at residue 9; a read error is likely, and the protein displayed is translated from the DNA. This sequence joins TRGV9 and TRGJ1 or TRGJ2. TCRdb supplies no J gene; here it was assigned by aligning the nucleotide sequence to germline. Germline-derived CDR1 and CDR2 are GITISATS and ISYDGTV (reference sequence). With 3 bases clipped from V and 9 bases from J, the junction kept 11 bases outside the gene matches. The CDR3 extends over 13 amino acids. CDR3 in amino acids: CALWEKRNCKKLF. The CDR3 nucleotides are TGTGCCTTGTGGGAGAAGCGGAATTGTAAGAAACTCTTT.

About this clone: Translating this DNA gives a protein that differs at residue 3 from the TCRdb one, which belongs to a much larger clone; a read error is likely, and the protein shown is this translation. The chain employs TRGV3 and TRGJ1 or TRGJ2. Assignment of the J gene here rests on matching the DNA to germline, because TCRdb gives none. Per germline, CDR1 VTNTFY and CDR2 YDVSTARD (reference sequence). The length of the CDR3 is 11 residues. The CDR3 reads CAAWGDYKKLF. DNA for the CDR3: TGTGCCGCCTGGGGAGATTATAAGAAACTCTTT.

This clone came up many times. The chain recombines TRGV3 with TRGJP2. Trimming at V came to 0 bases and at J to 6 bases, leaving 7 bases not matched to a gene. Germline CDR1 and CDR2: VTNTFY and YDVSTARD (reference sequence). The CDR3 runs 15 residues. CDR3 nucleotide sequence: TGTGCCACCTGGGACAGGCCGAGTCGTGATTGGATCAAGACGTTT. Amino acid sequence: CATWDRPSRDWIKTF.

This clone showed up many times. Only one base separates this from a far larger clonotype, so it likely reflects a read error. The same CDR3 also results from other DNA sequences found in this sample. The V gene reported is TRGV9; the J gene is uncalled. CDR1 and CDR2 (germline): GITISATS, ISYDGTV (reference sequence). The CDR3 is made up of 12 amino acids. CDR3 nucleotides: TGTGCCTCTTATACCACTGGTTGGTTCAAGATATTC. Its protein is CASYTTGWFKIF.